This entry describes one TCR beta chain. Its antigen remains unknown. The data belong to a study of cytomegalovirus exposure and HLA in healthy donors. On the study more broadly: When 398 donors were genotyped, roughly 82% of them were found to fall in the Caucasian-associated ancestry cluster. Study results and caveats: The availability of immune exposure information extended only to CMV serostatus.

The PCR contained 60 Vbeta and 13 Jbeta primers. Clones were read by immunoSEQ multiplex PCR, and TCRdb kept only the in-frame ones, dropping some. This sample has 80,000 to 100,000 clones; under 75% occur once, and the top ten carry around 1.3%. Trimming cost V 1 base and J 1 base; bases outside gene matches: 0. CDR1 is MNHNS, CDR2 SASEGT, per germline. This CDR3 region has 15 residues. The TCR was taken from a female donor in good health and CMV-seronegative. The chain employs TRBV6-1 and TRBJ2-3; the match to TRBD2 covers 9 bases. The sequenced sample consisted of PBMCs. CDR3 sequence (DNA): TGTGCCAGCAGTGAAGAGCGGGGGGGCACAGATACGCAGTATTTT. Translating gives CASSEERGGTDTQYF.